One and the same sample provided the 24 T cell receptor beta chains below, sequenced in a study of radiation and T cells in renal cell carcinoma. Specified time point: blood 4 weeks post-SBRT, at nephrectomy. Noted treatment: 15 Gy SBRT to primary tumor, nephrectomy 4 weeks later. The method was immunoSEQ multiplex PCR; TCRdb's version includes in-frame clones alone and lacks a portion of them. Among 150,000 to 200,000 clones listed, about 85% were seen once. Sequencing was performed on blood, taken from a patient whose treatment included radiotherapy and nephrectomy. The receptor set was obtained from a woman between 45 and 65 years old with renal cell carcinoma.

V and J are TRBV2 and TRBJ1-5; no reliable D call. CDR1 and CDR2 from the germline V gene are SNHLY and FYNNEI. The CDR3 spans 15 residues. Trimming took off 5 bases at V and 0 bases at J, with 11 bases between the two ends. The CDR3 sequence is CASSLDSNSNQPQHF. The CDR3 DNA reads as TGTGCCAGCAGTCTTGACTCAAATAGCAATCAGCCCCAGCATTTT.

The chain uses TRBV6-5 and TRBJ2-1, with TRBD2 identical over 7 bases. Germline CDR1 reads MNHEY; CDR2 reads SVGAGI. The junction had 5 bases not matched to a gene; V was cut back by 0 bases and J by 9 bases. The CDR3 sequence is 14 residues long. CDR3: CASSYSVGEGEQFF. DNA of the CDR3: TGTGCCAGCAGTTACTCAGTGGGGGAGGGTGAGCAGTTCTTC.

The gene calls are TRBV5-1 and TRBJ2-3; the match to TRBD2 covers 14 bases. This CDR3 contains 16 residues. Germline trimming cut 4 bases from V and 4 bases from J; bases unmatched to any gene: 5. Germline V gene lookup returns CDR1 SGHRS and CDR2 YFSETQ. The CDR3 nucleotides read TGCGCCAGCAGCACGGGACTAGCGGGGGAGGCAGATACGCAGTATTTT. Its translation is CASSTGLAGEADTQYF.

The rearrangement links TRBV5-4 to TRBJ2-5; possible D gene TRBD1, 6 bases. V was cut by 4 bases and J by 4 bases, with 14 bases left in between. CDR1 is SGHNT and CDR2 is YYREEE in the germline V gene (reference sequence). This CDR3 is 14 amino acids long. As DNA, the CDR3 is TGTGCCAGCAGCGATTACAGGGTTGGAGAGACCCAGTACTTC. It is translated as CASSDYRVGETQYF.

The rearrangement uses TRBV18 and TRBJ1-5, with 8 bases matching TRBD1. The junction had 5 bases not matched to a gene; V was cut back by 5 bases and J by 5 bases. The CDR3 has 14 amino acids. Germline loops: CDR1 KGHSH, CDR2 LQKENI. The CDR3 region is CASSATGGDQPQHF. The CDR3 DNA follows: TGTGCCAGCTCAGCCACAGGGGGGGATCAGCCCCAGCATTTT.

The table lists this clone with a count of one. V and J are TRBV29-1 and TRBJ2-5, with 11 nucleotides matching TRBD2. Germline V gene sequence: CDR1 SQVTM, CDR2 ANQGSEA. The CDR3 has 16 amino acids. The V and J ends lost 0 bases and 1 base, in that order; junction bases with no gene match: 4. CDR3 bases: TGCAGCGTTGAAGATCCGCTAGCGGGGGGCCAAGAGACCCAGTACTTC. Its protein is CSVEDPLAGGQETQYF.

The rearrangement links TRBV9 to TRBJ1-4; possible D gene TRBD1, 5 bases. The CDR3 is 14 residues long. In germline, CDR1 is SGDLS, CDR2 YYNGEE. The ends were cut back, 2 bases at V and 7 bases at J, with 12 bases in the middle. DNA for the CDR3: TGTGCCAGCAGCGTCGGGACGTCAGGTGAAAAACTGTTTTTT. This codes for CASSVGTSGEKLFF. The whole variable domain, filled in from reference TRBV9 and TRBJ1-4, reads DSGVTQTPKHLITATGQRVTLRCSPRSGDLSVYWYQQSLDQGLQFLIQYYNGEERAKGNILERFSAQQFPDLHSELNLSSLELGDSALYFCASSVGTSGEKLFFGSGTQLSVL.

This chain links TRBV18 with TRBJ1-5, with D perhaps TRBD1 (5 bases). The CDR3 is made up of 17 amino acids. Looked up from germline, CDR1 is KGHSH and CDR2 is LQKENI. V was shortened by 2 bases and J by 0 bases, with 14 bases between the two germline ends. Written as DNA, the CDR3 is TGTGCCAGCTCACCAAGTGGGGCAGGACGTAGCAATCAGCCCCAGCATTTT. Its translation: CASSPSGAGRSNQPQHF.

The rearrangement joins TRBV13 to TRBJ2-3, with TRBD1 matching 7 bases. The V gene end was trimmed by 4 bases and the J gene end by 6 bases; junction bases not matched to a gene: 19. This CDR3 contains 18 residues. CDR1 and CDR2 from the germline V gene are PRHDT and FYEKMQ (reference sequence). The DNA of the CDR3 is TGTGCCAGCAGCTCGAGGATTGGCGTAGGGGGCCTCAGGGATACGCAGTATTTT. Translated: CASSSRIGVGGLRDTQYF.

This clone was seen just once. The chain is built from TRBV7-8 and TRBJ2-1, with 7 bases fitting TRBD2. The CDR3 covers 16 residues. Germline trimming cut 5 bases from V and 4 bases from J; bases unmatched to any gene: 11. Germline CDR1 is SGHVS and CDR2 is FQNEAQ. The CDR3, as DNA: TGTGCCAGCAGCCGTTCCGGGACTACCAAATACAATGAGCAGTTCTTC. This gives the protein CASSRSGTTKYNEQFF.

The chain couples TRBV19 to TRBJ1-1; 8 bases align to TRBD1. Germline assignment: CDR1 LNHDA and CDR2 SQIVND (reference sequence). Unmatched junction bases numbered 13, after V lost 3 bases and J lost 10 bases. This CDR3 contains 15 residues. CDR3 in amino acids: CASSIALQGGIGAFF. CDR3 bases: TGTGCCAGTAGTATCGCTTTACAGGGGGGGATCGGAGCTTTCTTT. Complete variable domain (other parts from reference TRBV19 and TRBJ1-1): DGGITQSPKYLFRKEGQNVTLSCEQNLNHDAMYWYRQDPGQGLRLIYYSQIVNDFQKGDIAEGYSVSREKKESFPLTVTSAQKNPTAFYLCASSIALQGGIGAFFGQGTRLTVV.

The chain joins TRBV19 to TRBJ2-7; 7 bases align to TRBD2. The germline V gene encodes CDR1 LNHDA and CDR2 SQIVND (reference sequence). J gave up 1 base and V 1 base, and 4 bases lay outside the gene matches. The CDR3 covers 15 residues. The CDR3 bases are TGTGCCAGTAGTATAGGTGGGGGGGTGTCCTACGAGCAGTACTTC. As protein: CASSIGGGVSYEQYF.

The rearrangement joins TRBV5-6 to TRBJ1-2, with no clear D. Deletions cut 2 bases from V and 8 bases from J, with 7 bases between. This CDR3 region has 11 residues. Germline CDR1 SGHDT, CDR2 YYEEEE. The CDR3 sequence is CASSFGKGYTF. CDR3 sequence (DNA): TGTGCCAGCAGCTTTGGGAAGGGCTACACCTTC.

The chain combines TRBV7-9 with TRBJ2-3; D is uncertain. Between the trimmed V and J ends, which lost 0 bases and 7 bases, there was a span of 11 bases. The CDR3 loop spans 14 amino acids. Germline lookup yields CDR1 SEHNR and CDR2 FQNEAQ (reference sequence). CDR3 sequence reads: CASSLALIANTQYF. The CDR3 region has the DNA TGTGCCAGCAGCTTAGCCCTAATAGCTAATACGCAGTATTTT.

In nucleotides, the CDR3 is TGTGCCAGTAGTTTAAACCAGGGGCAGGGTCAGCCCCAGCATTTT. Its protein product is CASSLNQGQGQPQHF. This chain links TRBV19 with TRBJ1-5; weak D call: TRBD1 (6 bases). Germline V gene lookup returns CDR1 LNHDA and CDR2 SQIVND (reference sequence). Trimming pared 5 bases from V and 6 bases from J, leaving 17 bases between. This CDR3 has 15 amino acids.

The gene calls are TRBV9 and TRBJ2-4; no clear D. Trimming pared 1 base from V and 8 bases from J, leaving 10 bases between. The CDR3 sequence is 13 residues long. CDR1 and CDR2 from the germline V gene are SGDLS and YYNGEE. The CDR3 loop is CASSVRVSDIQYF. Here the CDR3 DNA reads TGTGCCAGCAGCGTACGTGTTTCGGACATTCAGTACTTC.

This clone was observed a single time. The chain recombines TRBV6-6 with TRBJ2-3; D possibly uses TRBD1 or TRBD2 (5 bases each). This CDR3 spans 15 amino acids. Trimming cost V 6 bases and J 1 base, with 14 bases left between them. The germline V gene encodes CDR1 MNHNY and CDR2 SVGAGI (reference sequence). CDR3 residues: CASSGLRGGTDTQYF. CDR3 nucleotide sequence: TGTGCCAGCAGCGGCCTCCGAGGGGGCACAGATACGCAGTATTTT.

This chain joins TRBV10-1 and TRBJ2-1, with D perhaps given as TRBD1 or TRBD2 (5 bases each). Germline V gene sequence: CDR1 WNHNN, CDR2 SYGVQD (reference sequence). Trimming cost V 4 bases and J 2 bases, with 12 bases left between them. There are 15 residues in the CDR3. The CDR3 here is CASSAAGSTYNEQFF. The CDR3, as DNA: TGCGCCAGCAGTGCGGCAGGGAGCACCTACAATGAGCAGTTCTTC.

The J gene is TRBJ2-1, the V gene TRBV5-8; 8 bases are shared with TRBD1. CDR1 SGHTS and CDR2 YDEGEE come from the germline V gene. V lost 4 bases, J lost 4 bases, and 7 bases stayed unmatched. This CDR3 is 15 amino acids long. The CDR3 bases are TGTGCCAGCAGCCCCGCAGGACAGGGATACAATGAGCAGTTCTTC. This encodes CASSPAGQGYNEQFF.

The chain carries TRBV29-1 and TRBJ2-3; no clear D. Germline V gene data show CDR1 as SQVTM and CDR2 as ANQGSEA. The CDR3 runs to 16 residues. V was clipped by 3 bases and J by 0 bases, with 16 bases between them. CDR3 nucleotides: TGCAGCGTTGATGATAATGGTCAGACTAGCACAGATACGCAGTATTTT. This gives the protein CSVDDNGQTSTDTQYF.

This clone was counted once. This chain connects TRBV29-1 to TRBJ2-2; TRBD1 or TRBD2 may be the D gene (5 bases each). Trimming removed 6 bases from V and 4 bases from J, with 15 bases in between. Germline loops: CDR1 SQVTM, CDR2 ANQGSEA. The CDR3 totals 14 residues. CDR3 sequence reads: CSVGAWGSTGELFF. The CDR3 DNA reads as TGCAGCGTAGGGGCTTGGGGGAGCACCGGGGAGCTGTTTTTT.

The V call is TRBV7-9, the J call TRBJ2-5, with 7 bases matching TRBD1. V lost 4 bases and J lost 5; bases outside the gene matches: 4. Germline values: CDR1 SEHNR, CDR2 FQNEAQ (reference sequence). The CDR3 runs 13 residues. The CDR3 sequence is CASSSTGWETQYF. The CDR3 DNA is TGTGCCAGCAGCTCGACAGGGTGGGAGACCCAGTACTTC.

This chain links TRBV19 with TRBJ2-3; D ambiguous. The CDR3 runs 13 residues. Germline lookup yields CDR1 LNHDA and CDR2 SQIVND (reference sequence). Trimming left V 2 bases short and J 3 bases short, with 6 bases between. Here the CDR3 reads CASSIRTTDTQYF. The CDR3 bases are TGTGCCAGTAGTATACGAACTACAGATACGCAGTATTTT.

About this clone: Mismatch with germline at one junction end may stem from a read error. This sequence joins TRBV7-7 and TRBJ2-2; weak D call: TRBD1 (6 bases). The CDR3 is made up of 13 amino acids. In germline, CDR1 is SSHAT, CDR2 FNYEAQ (reference sequence). The CDR3 loop reads CASSLGQHGELFF. CDR3 nucleotides: TGTGCTAGCAGCTTAGGACAGCACGGGGAGCTGTTTTTT.